These T cell receptor beta chains were read from a single sample in a study of blood T cell repertoires in COVID-19. Clones were read by immunoSEQ multiplex PCR, and TCRdb kept only the in-frame ones, dropping some. In the table there are fewer than 350,000 clones, roughly 90% of which are singletons. The sequenced sample was PBMCs or T cells enriched from blood (not recorded which). All receptors derive from a middle-aged woman with acute COVID-19. Each CDR3 is given with its conserved first and last residue. The D gene is left open where the match is weak. The listing skips clone size in some rows; elsewhere it reads once, few, many or a size class.

d_call: TRBD2
clone_size: NA
v_call: TRBV18
cdr3_length: 15
j_call: TRBJ2-7
cdr3_nt: TGTGCCAGCAAACTGAGCGGGAGCTTTTCGTCCGAGCAGTACTTC
cdr3_aa: CASKLSGSFSSEQYF

d_call: TRBD1
clone_size: NA
v_call: TRBV29-1
cdr3_length: 13
j_call: TRBJ2-7
cdr3_nt: TGCAGCGTTGCGAAGGGACAGACCTACGAGCAGTACTTC
cdr3_aa: CSVAKGQTYEQYF

d_call: TRBD1
clone_size: NA
v_call: TRBV11-2
cdr3_length: 16
j_call: TRBJ2-7
cdr3_nt: TGTGCCAGCAGCACCCGTTCCGGACAGGGGGTCTACGAGCAGTACTTC
cdr3_aa: CASSTRSGQGVYEQYF

d_call: TRBD2
clone_size: NA
v_call: TRBV5-1
cdr3_length: 16
j_call: TRBJ2-7
cdr3_nt: TGCGCCAGCAGCGTAGCCGGGACTAGCGCCTCATACGAGCAGTACTTC
cdr3_aa: CASSVAGTSASYEQYF

d_call: NA
clone_size: NA
v_call: TRBV30
cdr3_length: 13
j_call: TRBJ1-3
cdr3_nt: TGTGCCTGGAGTCTTATGTCTGGAAACACCATATATTTT
cdr3_aa: CAWSLMSGNTIYF

d_call: TRBD2
clone_size: NA
v_call: TRBV5-4
cdr3_length: 15
j_call: TRBJ2-3
cdr3_nt: TGTGCCAGCAGCATTAGCGGGAGTGAGGTAGATACGCAGTATTTT
cdr3_aa: CASSISGSEVDTQYF

d_call: TRBD1
clone_size: few
v_call: TRBV5-1
cdr3_length: 15
j_call: TRBJ2-7
cdr3_nt: TGCGCCAGCAGCAAGGGACAGTTCCAAGTGGACGAGCAGTACTTC
cdr3_aa: CASSKGQFQVDEQYF

d_call: TRBD2
clone_size: NA
v_call: TRBV6-5
cdr3_length: 15
j_call: TRBJ2-1
cdr3_nt: TGTGCCAGCAGTTACGGGACTAGCGGGGTTTTTGGGCAGTTCTTC
cdr3_aa: CASSYGTSGVFGQFF

d_call: TRBD1
clone_size: NA
v_call: TRBV5-5
cdr3_length: 20
j_call: TRBJ1-1
cdr3_nt: TGTGCCAGCAGCTTGTACGCCCTACCGGGACAGGGGTCAGGGAACACTGAAGCTTTCTTT
cdr3_aa: CASSLYALPGQGSGNTEAFF

d_call: TRBD2
clone_size: NA
v_call: TRBV3-1/TRBV3-2
cdr3_length: 12
j_call: TRBJ2-7
cdr3_nt: TGTGCCAGCAGCGGGGGGGCCTACGAGCAGTACTTC
cdr3_aa: CASSGGAYEQYF

d_call: TRBD1
clone_size: NA
v_call: TRBV27
cdr3_length: 15
j_call: TRBJ2-7
cdr3_nt: TGTGCCAGCACGACGTCGGACAGGGGGAATTACGAGCAGTACTTC
cdr3_aa: CASTTSDRGNYEQYF

d_call: TRBD1
clone_size: once
v_call: TRBV30
cdr3_length: 15
j_call: TRBJ2-1
cdr3_nt: TGTGCCTGGAGTGAGGGGACAGGGGGAAGCCTGGGGAAGTTCTTC
cdr3_aa: CAWSEGTGGSLGKFF

d_call: TRBD2
clone_size: NA
v_call: TRBV9
cdr3_length: 17
j_call: TRBJ2-1
cdr3_nt: TGTGCCAGCAGCCCCAGCCGACTAGCGGGAGGAAACAATGAGCAGTTCTTC
cdr3_aa: CASSPSRLAGGNNEQFF

d_call: NA
clone_size: NA
v_call: TRBV25-1
cdr3_length: 17
j_call: TRBJ2-1
cdr3_nt: TGTGCCAGCAGTTCTCTCAGGGGGCGGGAGGGCTACAATGAGCAGTTCTTC
cdr3_aa: CASSSLRGREGYNEQFF

d_call: NA
clone_size: NA
v_call: TRBV5-6
cdr3_length: 15
j_call: TRBJ1-1
cdr3_nt: TGTGCCAGCAGCTTTTTTTCGACAGACAACACTGAAGCTTTCTTT
cdr3_aa: CASSFFSTDNTEAFF

d_call: TRBD2
clone_size: NA
v_call: TRBV11-3
cdr3_length: 16
j_call: TRBJ2-7
cdr3_nt: TGTGCCAGCAGCCCCGGGACTAGCGGGAAGGTTTACGAGCAGTACTTC
cdr3_aa: CASSPGTSGKVYEQYF

d_call: TRBD1
clone_size: NA
v_call: TRBV28
cdr3_length: 14
j_call: TRBJ1-1
cdr3_nt: TGTGCCAGCAGTCCATTACCCGGGACAGGGGGTTTTTTCTTT
cdr3_aa: CASSPLPGTGGFFF

d_call: TRBD1
clone_size: NA
v_call: TRBV28
cdr3_length: 15
j_call: TRBJ2-7
cdr3_nt: TGTGCCAGCAGTCCCTCCGGGACAGTCCAGGGAGAGCAGTACTTC
cdr3_aa: CASSPSGTVQGEQYF

d_call: TRBD1
clone_size: NA
v_call: TRBV19
cdr3_length: 17
j_call: TRBJ2-2
cdr3_nt: TGTGCCAGTAGTATTCGAGGGACAGGGGATGCGGTCGGGGAGCTGTTTTTT
cdr3_aa: CASSIRGTGDAVGELFF

d_call: NA
clone_size: NA
v_call: TRBV30
cdr3_length: 11
j_call: TRBJ1-1
cdr3_nt: TGTGCCTGGAGTTTACAGCCTGAAGCTTTCTTT
cdr3_aa: CAWSLQPEAFF

d_call: TRBD1
clone_size: NA
v_call: TRBV7-3
cdr3_length: 15
j_call: TRBJ1-2
cdr3_nt: TGTGCCAGCAGCTCTTCCGGGACAGGGCCCTCTGGCTACACCTTC
cdr3_aa: CASSSSGTGPSGYTF

d_call: NA
clone_size: NA
v_call: TRBV20-1
cdr3_length: 11
j_call: TRBJ2-5
cdr3_nt: TGCAGTGCATACAGGGCGGAGACCCAGTACTTC
cdr3_aa: CSAYRAETQYF

d_call: TRBD2
clone_size: NA
v_call: TRBV5-1
cdr3_length: 14
j_call: TRBJ2-5
cdr3_nt: TGCGCCAGCACAGGACTAGCGGTACCAGAGACCCAGTACTTC
cdr3_aa: CASTGLAVPETQYF

d_call: NA
clone_size: NA
v_call: TRBV4-1
cdr3_length: 16
j_call: TRBJ1-1
cdr3_nt: TGCGCCAGCAGCCAAGATATGGCAGGGATGAACACTGAAGCTTTCTTT
cdr3_aa: CASSQDMAGMNTEAFF

d_call: TRBD1
clone_size: few
v_call: TRBV30
cdr3_length: 16
j_call: TRBJ1-2
cdr3_nt: TGTGCCTGGAGTGTCAGGGCGACAGGGCCCGGAAGGGGCTACACCTTC
cdr3_aa: CAWSVRATGPGRGYTF

d_call: NA
clone_size: NA
v_call: TRBV2
cdr3_length: 14
j_call: TRBJ1-1
cdr3_nt: TGTGCCAGCAGTGAACGGGGTCGGAACACTGAAGCTTTCTTT
cdr3_aa: CASSERGRNTEAFF